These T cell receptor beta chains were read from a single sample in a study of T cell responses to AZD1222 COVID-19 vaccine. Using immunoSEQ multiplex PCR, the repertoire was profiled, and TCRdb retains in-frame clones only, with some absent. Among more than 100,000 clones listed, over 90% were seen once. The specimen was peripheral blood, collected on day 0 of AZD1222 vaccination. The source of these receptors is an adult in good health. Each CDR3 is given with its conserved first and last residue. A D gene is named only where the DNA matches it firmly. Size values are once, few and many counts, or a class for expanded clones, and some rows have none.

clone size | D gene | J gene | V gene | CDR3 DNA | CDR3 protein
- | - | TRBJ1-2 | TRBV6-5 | TGTGCCAGCAGTTACGGCGGTTGGACAGCTATCAACTACACCTTC | CASSYGGWTAINYTF
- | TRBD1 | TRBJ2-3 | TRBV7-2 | TGTGCCAGCAGCATCGACAGGGACACAGATACGCAGTATTTT | CASSIDRDTDTQYF
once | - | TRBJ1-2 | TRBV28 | TGTGCCAGCAGTTTGATGAGTTCCCGTAACACTAACTATGGCTACACCTTC | CASSLMSSRNTNYGYTF
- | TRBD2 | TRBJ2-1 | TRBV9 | TGTGCCAGCAGCGCCCAGATTGGGACTAGCGTAGGGAATGAGCAGTTCTTC | CASSAQIGTSVGNEQFF
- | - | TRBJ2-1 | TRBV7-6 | TGTGCCAGCAGCCTAGGGACCTACAATGAGCAGTTCTTC | CASSLGTYNEQFF
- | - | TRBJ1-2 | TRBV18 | TGTGCCAGCTCACCTGCCCAGCCTTATAGAGGCTACACCTTC | CASSPAQPYRGYTF
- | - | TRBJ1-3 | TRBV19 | TGTGCCAGTAGTATGGGGTCGGGATCTGGAAACACCATATATTTT | CASSMGSGSGNTIYF
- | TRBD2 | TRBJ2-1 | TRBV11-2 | TGTGCCAGCAGCTTAAGTAGCGGGGGGACCTTCGACAAATACAATGAGCAGTTCTTC | CASSLSSGGTFDKYNEQFF
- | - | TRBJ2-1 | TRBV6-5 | TGTGCCAGCCTGACAGACAATGAGCAGTTCTTC | CASLTDNEQFF
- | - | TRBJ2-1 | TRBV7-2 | TGTGCCAGCAGCTCCGGGAGTCGGTATGAGCAGTTCTTC | CASSSGSRYEQFF
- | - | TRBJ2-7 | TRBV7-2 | TGTGCCAGCCAGAGAGACAGGAGAACCTACGAGCAGTACTTC | CASQRDRRTYEQYF
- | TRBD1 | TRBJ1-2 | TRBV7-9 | TGTGCCAGCAGCTACCGCCGGGACAGGGCCAACGATGGCTACACCTTC | CASSYRRDRANDGYTF
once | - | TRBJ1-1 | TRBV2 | TGTGCCAGCAGTGTTGAAGGGTACACTGAAGCTTTCTTT | CASSVEGYTEAFF
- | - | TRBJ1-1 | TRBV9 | TGTGCCAGCAGCGTAGAGGAGGGCACTGAAGCTTTCTTT | CASSVEEGTEAFF
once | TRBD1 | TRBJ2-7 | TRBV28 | TGTGCCAGCAGGACAGGGGTTTACGAGCAGTACTTC | CASRTGVYEQYF
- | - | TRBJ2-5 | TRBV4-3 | TGCGCCAGCAGCCAGAATCCAGGGAACACCCAGTACTTC | CASSQNPGNTQYF
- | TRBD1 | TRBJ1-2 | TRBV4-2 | TGTGCCAGCAGCCAAGAGACAGGGCAAAGGCATGGCTACACCTTC | CASSQETGQRHGYTF
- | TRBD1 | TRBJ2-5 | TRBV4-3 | TGCGCCAGCAGCCAAAGGACAGGAGAGACCCAGTACTTC | CASSQRTGETQYF
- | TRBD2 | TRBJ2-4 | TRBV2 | TGTGCCAGCAGTGAACTAGCGGGGGGGCTCGTGGCCAAAAACATTCAGTACTTC | CASSELAGGLVAKNIQYF
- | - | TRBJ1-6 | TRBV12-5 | TGTGCTAGTGGTTCGACAGTGCCTAATTCACCCCTCCACTTT | CASGSTVPNSPLHF
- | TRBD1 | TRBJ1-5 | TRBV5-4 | TGTGCCAGCAGGTCCCCAGGAAAGCAGGACAGGGCTCAGCCCCAGCATTTT | CASRSPGKQDRAQPQHF
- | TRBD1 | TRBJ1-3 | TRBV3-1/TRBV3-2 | TGTGCCAGCAGCCACCTACCGTTCGGGACAGCCGTATCAGTTGGAAACACCATATATTTT | CASSHLPFGTAVSVGNTIYF
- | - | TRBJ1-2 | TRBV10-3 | TGTGCCATCAGTCTGGACATATACTATGGCTACACCTTC | CAISLDIYYGYTF
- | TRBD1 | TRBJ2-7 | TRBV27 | TGTGCCAGCAGATTTTTACCACCGGGACAGGGATTTACCTACGAGCAGTACTTC | CASRFLPPGQGFTYEQYF
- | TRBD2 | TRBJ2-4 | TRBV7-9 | TGTGCCAGCAGCTCCGGGACTAGCGGGAACATTCAGTACTTC | CASSSGTSGNIQYF
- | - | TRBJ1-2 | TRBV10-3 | TGTGCCATCAGTGAGCCGGAAGGGGGGGCTGGCTACACCTTC | CAISEPEGGAGYTF
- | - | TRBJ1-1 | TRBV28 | TGTGCCAGCTCCGGACGGATACTCATGAACACTGAAGCTTTCTTT | CASSGRILMNTEAFF
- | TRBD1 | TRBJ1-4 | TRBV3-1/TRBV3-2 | TGTGCCAGCAACACCGGGACAGCAAATGAAAAACTGTTTTTT | CASNTGTANEKLFF
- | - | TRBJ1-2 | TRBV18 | TGTGCCAGCTCACCGGACGTGGGTCACTATGGCTACACCTTC | CASSPDVGHYGYTF
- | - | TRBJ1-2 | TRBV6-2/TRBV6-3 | TGTGCCAGCAGTTACCCCCAGGGATCGGATGGCTACACCTTC | CASSYPQGSDGYTF
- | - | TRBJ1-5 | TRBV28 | TGTGCCAGCAGTTTAACCAGGGACGGTCAGCCCCAGCATTTT | CASSLTRDGQPQHF
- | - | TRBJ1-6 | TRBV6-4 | TGTGCCAGCAGTGACAGGGTAAATTCACCCCTCCACTTT | CASSDRVNSPLHF
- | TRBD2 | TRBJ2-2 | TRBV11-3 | TGTGCCAGCAGCTCACGCCTAGCGGGCCGGGGCACCGGGGAGCTGTTTTTT | CASSSRLAGRGTGELFF
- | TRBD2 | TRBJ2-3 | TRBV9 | TGTGCCAGCAGCGTCGCATCCGGGACTAGCGGGACAGATACGCAGTATTTT | CASSVASGTSGTDTQYF
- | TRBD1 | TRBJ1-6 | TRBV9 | TGTGCCAGCAGCCCAACAGGGGTCAGCTCCTATAATTCACCCCTCCACTTT | CASSPTGVSSYNSPLHF
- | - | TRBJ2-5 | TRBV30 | TGTGCCTGGTCAGGGGTGCCCCAAGAGACCCAGTACTTC | CAWSGVPQETQYF
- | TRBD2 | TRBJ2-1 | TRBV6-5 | TGTGCCAGCGTGGAAACGGGAGGGTCTTACAATGAGCAGTTCTTC | CASVETGGSYNEQFF
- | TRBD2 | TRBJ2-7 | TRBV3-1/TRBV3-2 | TGTGCCAGCAGCCTCGGGACTAGCGGGACCTACGAGCAGTACTTC | CASSLGTSGTYEQYF
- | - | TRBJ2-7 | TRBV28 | TGTGCCAGCAGTTACTCCGGGACCCGGGGCCTCTACGAGCAGTACTTC | CASSYSGTRGLYEQYF
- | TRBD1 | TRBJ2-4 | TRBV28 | TGTGCCAGCAGTTTACAGGGGGCGGCCAAAAACATTCAGTACTTC | CASSLQGAAKNIQYF
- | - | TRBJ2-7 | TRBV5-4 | TGTGCCAGCAGCTTAGGGGACACCTCCTACGAGCAGTACTTC | CASSLGDTSYEQYF
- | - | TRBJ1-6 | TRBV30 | TGTGCCTGCCTGGAGACTGCTTGGGGGAATTCACCCCTCCACTTT | CACLETAWGNSPLHF
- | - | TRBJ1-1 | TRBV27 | TGTGCCAGCAGTCAAGGGTGGACTAACACTGAAGCTTTCTTT | CASSQGWTNTEAFF
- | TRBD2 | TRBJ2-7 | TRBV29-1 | TGCAGCGTTGGCGGGGGTAGCGGGTACTACGAGCAGTACTTC | CSVGGGSGYYEQYF
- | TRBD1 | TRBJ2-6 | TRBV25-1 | TGTGCCAGCAGGAGACAGGGGGCAGGCGGGGCCAACGTCCTGACTTTC | CASRRQGAGGANVLTF
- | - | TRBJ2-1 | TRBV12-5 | TGTGCTAGTGGTTTGGGCCCCCAGGGCGATGAGCAGTTCTTC | CASGLGPQGDEQFF
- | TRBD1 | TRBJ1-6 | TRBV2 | TGTGCCAGCGTGTCCCAGGGGGCGAGGAATTCACCCCTCCACTTT | CASVSQGARNSPLHF
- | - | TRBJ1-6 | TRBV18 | TGTGCCAGCTCACCACGAGAGAACAATTCACCCCTCCACTTT | CASSPRENNSPLHF
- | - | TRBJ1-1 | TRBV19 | TGTGCCAGTAGTGATGGGACAAATGAAGCTTTCTTT | CASSDGTNEAFF
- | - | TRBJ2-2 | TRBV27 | TGTGCCAGCACCCCCTTTGGACATTTTAACGCGAACACCGGGGAGCTGTTTTTT | CASTPFGHFNANTGELFF
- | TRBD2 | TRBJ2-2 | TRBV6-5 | TGTGCCAGCAGTTACTCGGGACTAGCGGCGGGGGAGCTGTTTTTT | CASSYSGLAAGELFF
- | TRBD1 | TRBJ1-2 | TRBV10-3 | TGTGCCATCAGGGGGGGACAGGGAGAGGGCTACACCTTC | CAIRGGQGEGYTF
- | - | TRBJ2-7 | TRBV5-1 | TGCGCCAGCAGCTTGTCCTCGGCCTACGAGCAGTACTTC | CASSLSSAYEQYF